The 31 T cell receptor beta chains presented below share a single source sample, sequenced in a study of OX40 agonist ivuxolimab in advanced cancers. Clones were sequenced by immunoSEQ multiplex PCR, and TCRdb holds only the in-frame ones, with some missing. In the table there are 50,000 to 65,000 clones, about 89% of which are singletons. The sequences come from CD4+ or CD8+ T cells sorted from blood, collected in a trial of the OX40 agonist ivuxolimab. These receptors originate from an adult with an advanced solid tumor such as melanoma, head and neck, liver or kidney cancer.

The J gene is TRBJ2-7, the V gene TRBV4-2; 11 bases line up with TRBD2. The germline V gene encodes CDR1 LGHNA and CDR2 YNFKEQ. The V gene end was trimmed by 0 bases and the J gene end by 0 bases; junction bases not matched to a gene: 7. CDR3 length: 18 amino acids. The CDR3 sequence is CASSQDEKGLADSYEQYF. The CDR3 bases are TGTGCCAGCAGCCAAGATGAGAAGGGACTAGCGGACTCCTACGAGCAGTACTTC.

The chain employs TRBV7-8 and TRBJ1-4; D is uncertain. Germline V gene data show CDR1 as SGHVS and CDR2 as FQNEAQ. CDR3 size: 13 residues. V was cut by 1 base and J by 8 bases, with 8 bases left in between. The CDR3 region is CASSLGVNEKLFF. CDR3 DNA sequence: TGTGCCAGCAGCTTAGGGGTTAACGAAAAACTGTTTTTT.

This chain uses TRBV7-2 with TRBJ2-5; a possible D gene is TRBD2 (5 bases). The CDR3 covers 12 residues. The V end was cut by 6 bases, the J end by 4 bases, with 9 bases between. Germline V gives CDR1 SGHTA, CDR2 FQGNSA. The CDR3 DNA reads as TGTGCCAGCAGATCTAGCTTAGAGACCCAGTACTTC. This codes for CASRSSLETQYF.

This sequence joins TRBV7-9 and TRBJ1-1, with D perhaps TRBD1 (5 bases). The CDR3 runs 14 residues. Trimming stripped 2 bases from V and 4 bases from J, with 11 bases between. Germline loops: CDR1 SEHNR, CDR2 FQNEAQ (reference sequence). This CDR3 reads CASSLFGAATEAFF. The CDR3 DNA follows: TGTGCCAGCAGCTTATTTGGGGCGGCCACTGAAGCTTTCTTT.

This clone was counted between two and nine times. The rearrangement links TRBV29-1 to TRBJ1-5; a possible D gene is TRBD1 (6 bases). V was clipped by 4 bases and J by 2 bases, with 9 bases between them. The CDR3 sequence is 13 residues long. CDR1 and CDR2 (germline): SQVTM, ANQGSEA. Here the CDR3 reads CSVAGAGNQPQHF. CDR3 nucleotide sequence: TGCAGCGTTGCAGGGGCTGGCAATCAGCCCCAGCATTTT.

The J gene is TRBJ2-3, the V gene TRBV19; D unresolved. The CDR3 runs 11 residues. V lost 4 bases and J lost 5, with 4 bases in between. From germline, CDR1 is LNHDA and CDR2 SQIVND (reference sequence). In nucleotides, the CDR3 is TGTGCCAGTAGTAGGAGAGATACGCAGTATTTT. As protein: CASSRRDTQYF.

The CDR3 bases are TGTGCCATCAGTGGAGGGGGGGGAAGGGAAACTGAAGCTTTCTTT. Protein sequence: CAISGGGGRETEAFF. This chain links TRBV10-3 with TRBJ1-1; the D gene is possibly TRBD1 (6 bases). V gave up 4 bases and J gave up 5 bases, with 17 bases separating them. Germline values: CDR1 ENHRY, CDR2 SYGVKD. The CDR3 spans 15 residues.

The gene calls are TRBV19 and TRBJ1-4, with TRBD1 identical over 7 bases. This CDR3 region has 15 residues. The germline V gene has CDR1 LNHDA and CDR2 SQIVND (reference sequence). The J segment lost 8 bases and the V segment lost 5 bases, leaving 11 bases of the junction unmatched. The CDR3 DNA sequence: TGTGCCAGTAGTGCCTGGACAGGAGGGGGAGAAAAACTGTTTTTT. Amino acids: CASSAWTGGGEKLFF. The full variable domain, with the rest looked up from reference TRBV19 and TRBJ1-4, is DGGITQSPKYLFRKEGQNVTLSCEQNLNHDAMYWYRQDPGQGLRLIYYSQIVNDFQKGDIAEGYSVSREKKESFPLTVTSAQKNPTAFYLCASSAWTGGGEKLFFGSGTQLSVL.

The chain carries TRBV7-2 and TRBJ2-1; the D gene is possibly TRBD2 (6 bases). The CDR3 consists of 15 residues. The germline V gene has CDR1 SGHTA and CDR2 FQGNSA. V was shortened by 5 bases and J by 9 bases, with 20 bases between the two germline ends. The DNA for the CDR3 is TGTGCCAGCAGCGAGCCTAGCGTGGGTCGTAGTGAGCAGTTCTTC. Encoded protein: CASSEPSVGRSEQFF.

The chain employs TRBV29-1 and TRBJ2-5; TRBD2 aligns across 8 bases. V shed 3 bases and J 5 bases; nucleotides not matched to a gene: 11. CDR1 is SQVTM and CDR2 is ANQGSEA in the germline V gene. The CDR3 contains 15 residues. This chain's CDR3 is CSVDGTGGPWETQYF. The CDR3 coding sequence is TGCAGCGTTGATGGGACGGGAGGGCCATGGGAGACCCAGTACTTC. Full variable domain (remainder filled in from reference TRBV29-1 and TRBJ2-5): SAVISQKPSRDICQRGTSLTIQCQVDSQVTMMFWYRQQPGQSLTLIATANQGSEATYESGFVIDKFPISRPNLTFSTLTVSNMSPEDSSIYLCSVDGTGGPWETQYFGPGTRLLVL.

This chain joins TRBV5-1 and TRBJ2-1; TRBD2 matches 11 bases. Germline values: CDR1 SGHRS, CDR2 YFSETQ. V gave up 0 bases and J gave up 6 bases; unmatched junction bases: 2. The CDR3 has 15 residues. CDR3 bases: TGCGCCAGCAGCTTGGGACTAGCGGGACTCAATGAGCAGTTCTTC. Translated: CASSLGLAGLNEQFF.

The rearrangement links TRBV6-5 to TRBJ1-4, with 10 bases fitting TRBD1. Germline CDR1 MNHEY, CDR2 SVGAGI. V dropped 5 bases and J dropped 8; count of bases not matched to a gene: 5. The CDR3 loop spans 14 amino acids. For the CDR3, the DNA is TGTGCCAGCAGTAACGGACAGGGGGTGGAAAAACTGTTTTTT. Its translation: CASSNGQGVEKLFF.

The V and J genes are TRBV5-5 and TRBJ1-3, with D perhaps matching TRBD1 (5 bases). The CDR3 loop spans 14 amino acids. Germline V CDR1 and CDR2: SGHKS, YYEKEE (reference sequence). V was pared by 7 bases and J by 2 bases, with 13 bases between. The CDR3 nucleotides are TGTGCCAGCCACCGGTGGGGGGCTGGAAACACCATATATTTT. Its protein product is CASHRWGAGNTIYF.

This rearrangement joins TRBV5-4 to TRBJ2-1; weak D call: TRBD2 (5 bases). Trimming took off 9 bases at V and 0 bases at J, with 13 bases between the two ends. This CDR3 is built from 14 residues. The germline CDR1 and CDR2 sequences are SGHNT and YYREEE (reference sequence). The CDR3 DNA is TGTGCCACGGGAAAGGATAGCTCCTACAATGAGCAGTTCTTC. It codes for CATGKDSSYNEQFF.

The rearrangement links TRBV28 to TRBJ1-2, with D unresolved. The CDR3 sequence is 13 residues long. CDR1 and CDR2 from the germline V gene are MDHEN and SYDVKM. V was trimmed by 6 bases and J by 0 bases, leaving 8 bases between them. The CDR3 DNA is TGTGCCAGCAGCCCGATAGCTAACTATGGCTACACCTTC. This translates into CASSPIANYGYTF.

This chain links TRBV11-3 with TRBJ2-1; 14 nucleotides agree with TRBD2. Germline CDR1 is SGHNT and CDR2 is YENEEA. Germline trimming cut 5 bases from V and 5 bases from J; bases unmatched to any gene: 5. This CDR3 region has 16 residues. The CDR3 DNA is TGTGCCAGCAGCCGGGGACTAGCGGGAGAAAACAATGAGCAGTTCTTC. Protein product: CASSRGLAGENNEQFF. The variable domain in full, with the rest retrieved from reference TRBV11-3 and TRBJ2-1, is EAGVVQSPRYKIIEKKQPVAFWCNPISGHNTLYWYLQNLGQGPELLIRYENEEAVDDSQLPKDRFSAERLKGVDSTLKIQPAELGDSAVYLCASSRGLAGENNEQFFGPGTRLTVL.

The chain combines TRBV7-2 with TRBJ2-1, with D tentatively TRBD1 (6 bases). V lost 3 bases to trimming and J lost 8 bases, with 14 bases between them. CDR3 size: 14 residues. In germline, CDR1 is SGHTA, CDR2 FQGNSA. The CDR3 spells CASSFPFGGYEQFF. The CDR3 DNA is TGTGCCAGCAGCTTTCCCTTTGGGGGCTATGAGCAGTTCTTC. The full variable domain, its missing parts supplied by reference TRBV7-2 and TRBJ2-1, is GAGVSQSPSNKVTEKGKDVELRCDPISGHTALYWYRQSLGQGLEFLIYFQGNSAPDKSGLPSDRFSAERTGGSVSTLTIQRTQQEDSAVYLCASSFPFGGYEQFFGPGTRLTVL.

The chain joins TRBV27 to TRBJ1-5; D perhaps matches TRBD1 (5 bases). Germline V gives CDR1 MNHEY, CDR2 SMNVEV (reference sequence). V was cut by 3 bases and J by 3 bases, with 15 bases left in between. This CDR3 has 16 amino acids. The CDR3 spells CASSFGGSGSNQPQHF. CDR3 coding DNA: TGTGCCAGCAGTTTTGGGGGTTCCGGGTCCAATCAGCCCCAGCATTTT.

The chain carries TRBV5-8 and TRBJ2-7, with 8 bases that match TRBD2. The germline V gene has CDR1 SGHTS and CDR2 YDEGEE. This CDR3 region has 17 residues. V was clipped by 0 bases and J by 2 bases; unmatched bases: 10. CDR3 region: CASSLAKYSGITYEQYF. CDR3 DNA: TGTGCCAGCAGCTTGGCCAAGTATAGCGGGATAACCTACGAGCAGTACTTC.

The chain uses TRBV30 and TRBJ2-5; 8 bases align to TRBD1. Germline V gene data show CDR1 as GTSNPN and CDR2 as SVGIG (reference sequence). V lost 3 bases and J lost 5; bases outside the gene matches: 5. This CDR3 has 13 amino acids. CDR3 loop: CAWSEDRVETQYF. CDR3 DNA sequence: TGTGCCTGGAGCGAGGACAGGGTGGAGACCCAGTACTTC.

The chain couples TRBV28 to TRBJ2-7, with D perhaps TRBD2 (6 bases). The germline CDR1 and CDR2 sequences are MDHEN and SYDVKM. This CDR3 has 10 amino acids. In DNA, the CDR3 is TGTGTCGCGGGGAGTTACGAGCAGTACTTC. Its translation: CVAGSYEQYF.

The rearrangement uses TRBV27 and TRBJ1-3; 9 nucleotides agree with TRBD1. CDR3 length: 20 amino acids. Germline CDR1 reads MNHEY; CDR2 reads SMNVEV (reference sequence). The J segment lost 3 bases and the V segment lost 5 bases, leaving 20 bases of the junction unmatched. CDR3 nucleotides: TGTGCCAGCAGTCTCAGTAGGGTCCTGGGACAGGGAATATTTGGAAACACCATATATTTT. Its protein product is CASSLSRVLGQGIFGNTIYF.

Of note for this clone: This specimen includes other DNA sequences encoding the same CDR3. This chain joins TRBV7-8 and TRBJ1-1; D is undetermined. Trimming pared 1 base from V and 0 bases from J, leaving 9 bases between. Looked up from germline, CDR1 is SGHVS and CDR2 is FQNEAQ. The CDR3 has 15 amino acids. The CDR3 DNA reads as TGTGCCAGCAGCTTAGGGGTGGCTATGAACACTGAAGCTTTCTTT. The encoded protein is CASSLGVAMNTEAFF.

V gene TRBV28 combines with J gene TRBJ2-1; the D call may be TRBD1 or TRBD2 (6 bases each). Looked up from germline, CDR1 is MDHEN and CDR2 is SYDVKM. V was trimmed by 5 bases and J by 10 bases, leaving 21 bases between them. CDR3 length equals 15 residues. CDR3 DNA: TGTGCCAGCAGTCCCCACGGGGGACACACAATCGAGCAGTTCTTC. Its translation is CASSPHGGHTIEQFF. The complete variable domain, with remaining parts taken from reference TRBV28 and TRBJ2-1, reads DVKVTQSSRYLVKRTGEKVFLECVQDMDHENMFWYRQDPGLGLRLIYFSYDVKMKEKGDIPEGYSVSREKKERFSLILESASTNQTSMYLCASSPHGGHTIEQFFGPGTRLTVL.

The CDR3 spells CASSSPGSYEQYF. The DNA for the CDR3 is TGTGCCAGCAGTTCGCCAGGCTCCTACGAGCAGTACTTC. V is TRBV28 and J is TRBJ2-7; no definite D call. Trimming removed 4 bases from V and 0 bases from J, with 7 bases in between. The germline V gene encodes CDR1 MDHEN and CDR2 SYDVKM. The CDR3 length is 13 residues.

The rearrangement links TRBV29-1 to TRBJ1-1, with D unresolved. The ends were cut back, 0 bases at V and 7 bases at J, with 12 bases in the middle. Germline V lookup: CDR1 SQVTM, CDR2 ANQGSEA. The CDR3 loop spans 13 amino acids. The DNA for the CDR3 is TGCAGCGTTGAAGATCTCTCTAGGTTTGAAGCTTTCTTT. Encoded protein: CSVEDLSRFEAFF.

V and J are TRBV28 and TRBJ2-7, with 7 bases matching TRBD2. V trimming: 8 bases; J trimming: 6 bases; junction bases outside the gene matches: 13. The CDR3 runs 14 residues. Germline V gene data show CDR1 as MDHEN and CDR2 as SYDVKM. The CDR3 reads CASQGWREHREQYF. CDR3 nucleotide sequence: TGTGCCAGCCAAGGCTGGCGGGAGCATCGCGAGCAGTACTTC.

The rearrangement joins TRBV11-3 to TRBJ2-7; no clear D gene. The germline V gene has CDR1 SGHNT and CDR2 YENEEA. Trimming left V 1 base short and J 5 bases short, with 6 bases between. The CDR3 is made up of 12 amino acids. CDR3 nucleotide sequence: TGTGCCAGCAGCTTAGGCCGCGACGAGCAGTACTTC. Amino acid sequence: CASSLGRDEQYF.

The genes are TRBV6-5 and TRBJ1-4, with 8 bases identical to TRBD1. The CDR3 consists of 15 residues. CDR1 is MNHEY, CDR2 SVGAGI, per germline. V was pared by 1 base and J by 7 bases, with 5 bases of the junction left unmatched. CDR3 in amino acids: CASSYLTGDREKLFF. The DNA of the CDR3 is TGTGCCAGCAGTTACTTGACAGGGGATCGTGAAAAACTGTTTTTT.

The chain uses TRBV28 and TRBJ2-1; possibly TRBD2 for D (5 bases). The CDR3 consists of 13 residues. With 3 bases removed from V and 7 bases from J, the gap between germline ends came to 10 bases. Germline CDR1 MDHEN, CDR2 SYDVKM. The chain's CDR3 is CASSFPRGNEQFF. The DNA for the CDR3 is TGTGCCAGCAGTTTTCCAAGAGGGAATGAGCAGTTCTTC.

The chain uses TRBV15 and TRBJ2-5; D is unresolved. In germline, CDR1 is LNHNV, CDR2 YYDKDF (reference sequence). The CDR3 sequence is 13 residues long. V lost 3 bases and J lost 5, with 10 bases in between. The CDR3: CATSSLRTETQYF. Here the CDR3 DNA reads TGTGCCACCAGCAGTCTCAGAACCGAGACCCAGTACTTC.